This paragraph reports one T cell receptor (beta chain). Its antigen is undetermined. CDR1 is MNHNS and CDR2 is SASEGT in the germline V gene. The CDR3 covers 13 residues. V was cut by 2 bases and J by 6 bases, with 8 bases left in between. The record originates from a study of beta chain features in type 1 diabetes. Whole-study results and caveats: Shortening of TCRB CDR3s, moderate but significant, appeared in all four CD4+ subsets of Type 1 diabetes patients. cDNA-based sequencing might over-represent cells highly expressing TCR.

Every isolated RNA sample was fully reverse transcribed, so sequencing captured expressed TCRB transcripts. Assay used: immunoSEQ multiplex PCR; TCRdb lists only in-frame clones, some missing. The data hold roughly 610,000 clones, with less than 20% observed a single time. Sampling consisted of one heparinised blood draw per donor, averaging around 110 mL. Purity of each sorted population was above 95%. The chain employs TRBV6-1 and TRBJ2-1; tentative D call: TRBD1 (5 bases). The TCR sequence derives from a man younger than 35 in good health. The material sequenced was naive CD4+ T cells from blood. This chain's CDR3 is CASSENGANEQFF. The CDR3 nucleotides are TGTGCCAGCAGTGAAAATGGGGCCAATGAGCAGTTCTTC.